Below, 32 T cell receptor beta chains from the same sample are listed, as sequenced in a study of OX40 agonist ivuxolimab in advanced cancers. Sequencing was performed with immunoSEQ multiplex PCR; in TCRdb, only in-frame clones are kept and a portion is missing. The sample lists about 14,000 clones, roughly 80% occurring once. The sequencing used CD4+ or CD8+ T cells sorted from blood, collected in a trial of the OX40 agonist ivuxolimab. These TCRs come from an adult with an advanced solid tumor such as melanoma, head and neck, liver or kidney cancer.

The J gene is TRBJ1-4, the V gene TRBV7-6; unclear D gene. This CDR3 contains 14 residues. The V gene lost 2 bases and the J gene lost 4 bases, with 8 bases spanning the gap. Germline V gives CDR1 SGHVS, CDR2 FNYEAQ. This CDR3 reads CASSLKEVNEKLFF. CDR3 DNA sequence: TGTGCCAGCAGCTTAAAGGAGGTTAATGAAAAACTGTTTTTT.

The chain recombines TRBV27 with TRBJ2-1; 10 bases are a match to TRBD2. CDR3 length: 14 residues. The V segment lost 5 bases and the J segment 3 bases; nucleotides outside the gene matches: 1. Germline assignment: CDR1 MNHEY and CDR2 SMNVEV (reference sequence). The CDR3 coding sequence is TGTGCCAGCAGTGAGCGGGGGGGCTACAATGAGCAGTTCTTC. Translation gives CASSERGGYNEQFF.

A single count supports this clone. The gene calls are TRBV18 and TRBJ2-1; 8 bases line up with TRBD1. CDR3 length: 17 amino acids. V lost 2 bases, J lost 4 bases, and 10 bases stayed unmatched. Germline CDR1 is KGHSH and CDR2 is LQKENI. The CDR3 sequence is CASSPYPGQGKYNEQFF. The CDR3 bases are TGTGCCAGCTCACCATATCCCGGACAGGGCAAGTACAATGAGCAGTTCTTC.

The chain couples TRBV9 to TRBJ1-1; possible D gene TRBD1, 5 bases. Trimming took off 3 bases at V and 5 bases at J, with 11 bases between the two ends. The CDR3 totals 13 residues. Germline V gives CDR1 SGDLS, CDR2 YYNGEE. CDR3 protein: CASSEAGGTEAFF. The DNA for the CDR3 is TGTGCCAGCAGCGAAGCCGGGGGAACTGAAGCTTTCTTT.

The chain links TRBV10-3 to TRBJ1-5, with D tentatively TRBD1 (6 bases). CDR1 and CDR2 (germline): ENHRY, SYGVKD. CDR3 size: 13 residues. Deletions cut 8 bases from V and 2 bases from J, with 10 bases between. As DNA, the CDR3 is TGTGCCATCGGCGAGGGGGGCAATCAGCCCCAGCATTTT. This sequence encodes CAIGEGGNQPQHF.

The chain links TRBV13 to TRBJ2-3, with TRBD2 identical over 9 bases. Germline V gives CDR1 PRHDT, CDR2 FYEKMQ (reference sequence). V was pared by 2 bases and J by 3 bases, with 0 bases of the junction left unmatched. The CDR3 has 14 amino acids. In nucleotides, the CDR3 is TGTGCCAGCAGCTTAAGCGGGAGGACAGATACGCAGTATTTT. Translating it yields CASSLSGRTDTQYF.

In this sample, this clone turned up a few times. The chain links TRBV29-1 to TRBJ2-7, with 8 bases lining up with TRBD1. The V gene's germline CDR1 is SQVTM and CDR2 ANQGSEA. The CDR3 has 12 amino acids. Unmatched junction bases numbered 0, after V lost 4 bases and J lost 1 base. CDR3 sequence (DNA): TGCAGCGTTGGACAGGGGTCCTACGAGCAGTACTTC. Its protein product is CSVGQGSYEQYF.

The chain uses TRBV7-9 and TRBJ1-2; D uncertain. V shed 10 bases and J shed 4 bases, with 7 bases lying between them. The CDR3 covers 10 residues. Germline CDR1 SEHNR, CDR2 FQNEAQ (reference sequence). CDR3 in DNA: TGTGCCATCGAGGGCTATGGCTACACCTTC. It codes for CAIEGYGYTF.

This clone was seen a single time. The rearrangement joins TRBV2 to TRBJ1-5; 7 positions match TRBD1. The germline CDR1 and CDR2 sequences are SNHLY and FYNNEI. V gave up 5 bases and J gave up 5 bases; unmatched junction bases: 3. The CDR3 extends over 13 amino acids. The CDR3: CASSTDRYQPQHF. CDR3 coding DNA: TGTGCCAGCAGTACGGACAGGTATCAGCCCCAGCATTTT.

The chain couples TRBV7-9 to TRBJ2-1; no reliable D call. Trimming took 3 bases from V and 0 from J, leaving 15 bases between them. Per the germline V gene, CDR1 is SEHNR and CDR2 is FQNEAQ (reference sequence). CDR3 length: 17 amino acids. The CDR3 DNA follows: TGTGCCAGCAGCTTCCGTCCAGATGCAAACTCCTACAATGAGCAGTTCTTC. It encodes CASSFRPDANSYNEQFF.

The chain combines TRBV10-3 with TRBJ2-5, with D possibly TRBD2 on 5 matching bases. The J call is in doubt because the DNA end fits TRBJ2-7 better. The CDR3 consists of 11 residues. From germline, CDR1 is ENHRY and CDR2 SYGVKD. CDR3 sequence: CAISAGSEQYF. The CDR3 DNA follows: TGTGCCATCAGCGCGGGCAGCGAGCAGTACTTC.

CDR3: CASSSGLAGAREQFF. CDR3 sequence (DNA): TGTGCCAGCAGCTCCGGGCTAGCGGGGGCTAGAGAGCAGTTCTTC. This chain uses TRBV7-9 with TRBJ2-1; TRBD2 aligns across 10 bases. CDR1 is SEHNR and CDR2 is FQNEAQ in the germline V gene (reference sequence). The CDR3 runs 15 residues. V lost 4 bases and J lost 10; bases outside the gene matches: 10.

V gene TRBV2 combines with J gene TRBJ2-3; D may be TRBD2 (6 bases). The length of the CDR3 is 15 residues. Germline V gene lookup returns CDR1 SNHLY and CDR2 FYNNEI. Trimming shortened V by 5 bases and J by 10 bases, and 22 bases separated the two germline ends. In nucleotides, the CDR3 is TGTGCCAGCAGTTTTCGGGACTCCTCCCTCTATGCGCAGTATTTT. This codes for CASSFRDSSLYAQYF. Full variable domain (rest looked up from reference TRBV2 and TRBJ2-3): EPEVTQTPSHQVTQMGQEVILRCVPISNHLYFYWYRQILGQKVEFLVSFYNNEISEKSEIFDDQFSVERPDGSNFTLKIRSTKLEDSAMYFCASSFRDSSLYAQYFGPGTRLTVL.

V is TRBV7-9 and J is TRBJ2-7, with no clear D. Germline values: CDR1 SEHNR, CDR2 FQNEAQ (reference sequence). This CDR3 has 12 residues. V was cut by 5 bases and J by 2 bases, with 7 bases left in between. The chain's CDR3 is CASSHGPYEQYF. Written as DNA, the CDR3 is TGTGCCAGCAGCCACGGACCCTACGAGCAGTACTTC.

This chain links TRBV12-5 with TRBJ2-3; unclear D gene. V was cut by 6 bases and J by 0 bases, with 13 bases left in between. This CDR3 comprises 15 residues. Germline V gene data show CDR1 as LGHNT and CDR2 as FRNRAP. The CDR3 sequence is CASGGKESSTDTQYF. CDR3 DNA: TGTGCTAGTGGGGGGAAAGAGAGTAGCACAGATACGCAGTATTTT.

The rearrangement links TRBV7-7 to TRBJ2-3; TRBD1 or TRBD2 may be the D gene (5 bases each). The CDR3 spans 15 residues. Trimming removed 6 bases from V and 3 bases from J, with 16 bases in between. The germline gives CDR1 SSHAT, CDR2 FNYEAQ (reference sequence). CDR3 nucleotides: TGTGCCAGCAGTCCGGACATCGGGGCAACAGATACGCAGTATTTT. Translating it yields CASSPDIGATDTQYF.

The rearrangement joins TRBV29-1 to TRBJ2-7, with D possibly matching TRBD1 (5 bases). Trimming took off 7 bases at V and 2 bases at J, with 15 bases between the two ends. Germline V gene data show CDR1 as SQVTM and CDR2 as ANQGSEA. This CDR3 has 13 residues. The CDR3: CSATQVETYEQYF. The CDR3 coding sequence is TGCAGCGCCACACAGGTAGAAACCTACGAGCAGTACTTC.

The rearrangement links TRBV4-3 to TRBJ2-3, with a tentative D call TRBD2 (7 bases). The CDR3 runs to 16 residues. CDR1 LGHNA and CDR2 YSLEER come from the germline V gene. The V and J ends lost 0 bases and 7 bases respectively, with 17 bases between them. CDR3: CASSQDRGGGQNTQYF. CDR3 DNA sequence: TGCGCCAGCAGCCAAGATAGAGGGGGGGGGCAGAATACGCAGTATTTT.

This rearrangement joins TRBV11-2 to TRBJ2-2, with D unresolved. V lost 6 bases to trimming and J lost 5 bases, with 10 bases between them. The CDR3 loop spans 13 amino acids. Germline-derived CDR1 and CDR2 are SGHAT and FQNNGV. The CDR3 loop is CASRSPGTGELFF. In DNA form, the CDR3 reads TGTGCCAGCAGGAGCCCCGGGACCGGGGAGCTGTTTTTT.

CDR3 sequence: CASSVFRYHGNGKTYGYTF. The CDR3 bases are TGTGCCAGCAGCGTATTCCGATACCATGGAAATGGAAAGACCTATGGCTACACCTTC. This chain joins TRBV7-9 and TRBJ1-2; no reliable D call. V dropped 5 bases and J dropped 4 bases, with 29 bases sitting between them. CDR1 SEHNR and CDR2 FQNEAQ come from the germline V gene (reference sequence). CDR3 length: 19 residues.

The chain employs TRBV5-1 and TRBJ1-1, with 9 bases fitting TRBD1. The germline V gene encodes CDR1 SGHRS and CDR2 YFSETQ. There are 13 residues in the CDR3. The junction had 4 bases not matched to a gene; V was cut back by 4 bases and J by 6 bases. The DNA for the CDR3 is TGCGCCAGCAGCCCGGACAGGGGCTCTGAAGCTTTCTTT. Encoded protein: CASSPDRGSEAFF.

CDR3 in DNA: TGTGCCAGCAGCTCCCTTGGGGGGGACAAAGAGACCCAGTACTTC. Translation gives CASSSLGGDKETQYF. V usage is TRBV7-3 and J usage is TRBJ2-5; perhaps TRBD2 as D (7 bases). The CDR3 sequence is 15 residues long. V dropped 4 bases and J dropped 3 bases, with 15 bases sitting between them. The germline V gene encodes CDR1 SGHTA and CDR2 FQGTGA.

As DNA, the CDR3 is TGTGCCAGCAGTGAAGCGGAAATTTATGGCTACACCTTC. Translated: CASSEAEIYGYTF. This chain uses TRBV2 with TRBJ1-2; D call uncertain. The CDR3 spans 13 residues. Germline loops: CDR1 SNHLY, CDR2 FYNNEI. V shed 0 bases and J shed 5 bases, with 7 bases lying between them.

This sequence joins TRBV27 and TRBJ2-7; weak D call: TRBD1 (6 bases). Trimming pared 3 bases from V and 4 bases from J, leaving 10 bases between. Germline V lookup: CDR1 MNHEY, CDR2 SMNVEV (reference sequence). The CDR3 has 13 amino acids. The CDR3 region has the DNA TGTGCCAGCAGTTTTGGCAGGGGATACGAGCAGTACTTC. Translation: CASSFGRGYEQYF.

J is TRBJ2-1 and V is TRBV6-5; D is unresolved. Germline lookup yields CDR1 MNHEY and CDR2 SVGAGI. The CDR3 spans 11 residues. V was clipped by 7 bases and J by 8 bases, with 9 bases between them. CDR3 residues: CASMISDEQFF. DNA for the CDR3: TGTGCCAGCATGATCAGCGATGAGCAGTTCTTC.

This chain uses TRBV9 with TRBJ2-1, with D tentatively TRBD1 or TRBD2 (6 bases each). V was trimmed by 0 bases and J by 4 bases, leaving 8 bases between them. The CDR3 is 14 residues long. CDR1 SGDLS and CDR2 YYNGEE come from the germline V gene. Written as DNA, the CDR3 is TGTGCCAGCAGCGTAGCGGGGGCATACAATGAGCAGTTCTTC. This codes for CASSVAGAYNEQFF.

The chain links TRBV5-1 to TRBJ2-3, with 11 bases identical to TRBD2. Germline values: CDR1 SGHRS, CDR2 YFSETQ. J lost 5 bases, V lost 0 bases, and 14 bases had no gene match. This CDR3 contains 19 residues. CDR3 bases: TGCGCCAGCAGCTTGGCCAAGGTGAGGCTAGCGGGAGGAGGAGATACGCAGTATTTT. Translation gives CASSLAKVRLAGGGDTQYF.

The V gene is TRBV4-1, the J gene TRBJ2-1, with 7 bases fitting TRBD2. The J segment lost 0 bases and the V segment lost 6 bases, leaving 8 bases of the junction unmatched. CDR1 and CDR2 (germline): MGHRA, YSYEKL. The CDR3 totals 16 residues. CDR3 sequence reads: CASRASGPNSYNEQFF. The CDR3, as DNA: TGCGCCAGCAGAGCTAGCGGACCTAACTCCTACAATGAGCAGTTCTTC.

In its sample, this clone was seen a few times. The J gene is TRBJ2-7, the V gene TRBV28; no firm D call. The length of the CDR3 is 14 residues. The germline V and J ends were trimmed by 0 bases and 0 bases, with 6 bases remaining between them. CDR1 and CDR2 from the germline V gene are MDHEN and SYDVKM. The CDR3 DNA is TGTGCCAGCAGTTTATGGGCTAGCTCCTACGAGCAGTACTTC. This codes for CASSLWASSYEQYF.

The chain combines TRBV2 with TRBJ2-4; 8 positions agree with TRBD2. CDR3 length: 16 residues. Unmatched junction bases numbered 8, after V lost 3 bases and J lost 4 bases. CDR1 and CDR2 (germline): SNHLY, FYNNEI. This CDR3 is CASSERLAGYKNIQYF. The CDR3 region has the DNA TGTGCCAGCAGTGAGAGGCTAGCGGGCTATAAAAACATTCAGTACTTC.

The chain is built from TRBV19 and TRBJ2-7, with D perhaps TRBD2 (7 bases). V was trimmed by 5 bases and J by 2 bases, leaving 13 bases between them. The CDR3 is 14 residues long. The germline V gene has CDR1 LNHDA and CDR2 SQIVND (reference sequence). DNA of the CDR3: TGTGCCAGTAGTTCGGGGGGCCTTACCTACGAGCAGTACTTC. Protein sequence: CASSSGGLTYEQYF.

The sample holds a few counts of this clone. This chain links TRBV9 with TRBJ2-1, with a possible D match to TRBD2 (5 bases). The germline V and J ends were trimmed by 4 bases and 9 bases, with 14 bases remaining between them. The CDR3 covers 13 residues. Germline-derived CDR1 and CDR2 are SGDLS and YYNGEE. CDR3 residues: CASSNSSGFEQFF. The CDR3 coding sequence is TGTGCCAGCAGCAACTCATCGGGATTTGAGCAGTTCTTC.